This T cell receptor beta chain was recorded in a study of radiotherapy plus CTLA-4 blockade in lung cancer. Assay: immunoSEQ multiplex PCR; the TCRdb copy retains only in-frame clones and omits some. The repertoire consists of some 64,000 clones, with approximately 80% occurring once and the leading ten covering under 5%. Germline CDR1 reads SGDLS; CDR2 reads YYNGEE. The CDR3 sequence is 13 residues long. Trimming took off 0 bases at V and 4 bases at J, with 5 bases between the two ends. The gene calls are TRBV9 and TRBJ1-5; D call uncertain. The source material was peripheral blood, sampled from a patient treated with radiotherapy plus ipilimumab. The clonotype originates from a human donor with non-small cell lung cancer who had a complete response to radiotherapy plus ipilimumab. CDR3 in amino acids: CASSVEPNQPQHF. Here the CDR3 DNA reads TGTGCCAGCAGCGTAGAGCCTAATCAGCCCCAGCATTTT.